The sequence of this TCR beta chain was determined in a study of blood T cell repertoires in COVID-19. About the research overall: Samples representing acute and convalescent COVID-19 were sourced from the United States, Italy and Spain. PBMCs, B-cell-depleted T cells, or T cells were the source of the cDNA or gDNA that made up the material.

The table lists this clone with a count of one. Per the original data handling: Nucleated cell number was recorded as an estimate derived from reference gene primer amplification. The repertoire was sequenced with immunoSEQ multiplex PCR; TCRdb's copy has only in-frame clones and lacks some. That table furnishes V, J and clone size, whereas the DNA furnished D and trimming. This table holds around 190,000 clones, approximately 84% found once. The CDR3 contains 13 residues. The germline V gene encodes CDR1 MDHEN and CDR2 SYDVKM. The V segment lost 7 bases and the J segment 1 base; nucleotides outside the gene matches: 0.

The clonotype comes from a human donor in a cohort sampled during active COVID-19. The J gene is TRBJ2-3, the V gene TRBV28, with TRBD2 matching over 9 bases. Sequencing was done on a sample of peripheral blood. DNA of the CDR3: TGTGCCAGCAAGCGGGGGGGCACAGATACGCAGTATTTT. Amino acids: CASKRGGTDTQYF.